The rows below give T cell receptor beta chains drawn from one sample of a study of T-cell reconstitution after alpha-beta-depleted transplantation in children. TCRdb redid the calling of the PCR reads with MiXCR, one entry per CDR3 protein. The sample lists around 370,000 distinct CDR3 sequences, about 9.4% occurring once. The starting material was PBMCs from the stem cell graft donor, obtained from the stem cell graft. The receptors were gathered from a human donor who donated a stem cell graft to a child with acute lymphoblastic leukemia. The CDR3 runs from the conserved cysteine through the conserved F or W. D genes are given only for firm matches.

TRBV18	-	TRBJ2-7	CASSPYYRMSSYEQYF
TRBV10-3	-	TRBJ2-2	CAISESGSTGELFF
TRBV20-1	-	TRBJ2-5	CSARDRVRETQYF
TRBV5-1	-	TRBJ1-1	CASSVLAGDTEAFF
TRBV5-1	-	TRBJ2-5	CASRHTGETQYF
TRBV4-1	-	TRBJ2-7	CASSQRQESSYEQYF
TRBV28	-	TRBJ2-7	CASTTSVVTYEQYF
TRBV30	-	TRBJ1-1	CAWIRIEAFF
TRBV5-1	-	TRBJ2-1	CASSLTGLGEQFF
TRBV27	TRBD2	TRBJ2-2	CASSFETSGSGELFF
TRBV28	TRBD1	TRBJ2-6	CASSMGQGRATSGANGLTF
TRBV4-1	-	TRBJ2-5	CASSQPGSVQETQYF
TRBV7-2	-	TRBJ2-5	CASSLGERQATQYF
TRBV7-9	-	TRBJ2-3	CASSLNPSIDTQYF
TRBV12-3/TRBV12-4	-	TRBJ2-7	CASSLGVTSYEQYF
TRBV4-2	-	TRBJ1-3	CASSQDRGVGNTIYF
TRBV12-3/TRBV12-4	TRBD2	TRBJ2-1	CASSTGLAGANEQFF
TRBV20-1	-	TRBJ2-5	CSARDAPKYGGKETQYF
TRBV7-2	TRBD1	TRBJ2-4	CASSFGQDRIQYF
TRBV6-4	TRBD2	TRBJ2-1	CASSGTGGLGEQFF
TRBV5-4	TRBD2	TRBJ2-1	CASSHQREPYNEQFF
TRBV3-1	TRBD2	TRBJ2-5	CASSPLGASGDETQYF
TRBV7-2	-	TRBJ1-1	CASSSDSNTEAFF
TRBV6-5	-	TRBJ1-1	CASSYLDAEAFF
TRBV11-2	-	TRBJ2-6	CASSLIGTNVLTF
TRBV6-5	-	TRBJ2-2	CASSYSDRQVNTGELFF
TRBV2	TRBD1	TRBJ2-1	CASSVVLAPDRVF
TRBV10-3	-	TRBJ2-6	CAISGTEGDSGANVLTF
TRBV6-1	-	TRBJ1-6	CASSPGPFNSPLHF
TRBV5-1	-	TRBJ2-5	CASSFPNSLGQETQYF
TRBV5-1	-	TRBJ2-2	CASSSREPNTGELFF
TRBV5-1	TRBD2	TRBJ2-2	CASSLGGLAGVGSTGELFF
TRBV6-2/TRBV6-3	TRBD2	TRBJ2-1	CASRKSSGVSSYNEQFF
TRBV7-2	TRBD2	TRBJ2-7	CASSPGTRTLAEQYF
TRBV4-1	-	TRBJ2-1	CASSQGHGYNEQFF
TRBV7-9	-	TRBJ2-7	CASSARDTRYEQYF
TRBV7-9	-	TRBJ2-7	CASSLGEPPYEQYF
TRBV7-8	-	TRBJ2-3	CASSSVPSWESTDTQYF
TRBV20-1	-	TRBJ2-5	CSGGAPGETQYF
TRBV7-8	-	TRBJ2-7	CASSLNWLGGRDGDYEQYF
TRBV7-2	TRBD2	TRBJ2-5	CASSSVAGGLETQYF
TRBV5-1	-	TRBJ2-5	CASSLGKLETQYF
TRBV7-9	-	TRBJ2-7	CASSFGGLVYEQYF
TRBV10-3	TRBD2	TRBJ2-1	CAIWGGGLAGGRDNEQFF
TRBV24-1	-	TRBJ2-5	CATSDLSVLGETQYF
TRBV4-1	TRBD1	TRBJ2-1	CASSQGPTGASYNEQFF
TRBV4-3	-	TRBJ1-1	CASSQDWTGNTEAFF
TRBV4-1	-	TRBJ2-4	CASSQARGGNIQYF
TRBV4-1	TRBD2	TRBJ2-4	CASSHTPLAEKNIQYF
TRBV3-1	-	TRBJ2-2	CASSQVGELFF
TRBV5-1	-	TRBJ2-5	CASRLLGQETQYF
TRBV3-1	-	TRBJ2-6	CASSQEGTSGANVLTF
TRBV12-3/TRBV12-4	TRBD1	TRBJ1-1	CASSVTGGTEAFF
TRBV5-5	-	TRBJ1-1	CASSTPGEAFF
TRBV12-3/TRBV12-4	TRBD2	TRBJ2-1	CASSLSGGHNEQFF
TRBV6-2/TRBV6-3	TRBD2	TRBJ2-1	CASSPSGRDRGEQFF
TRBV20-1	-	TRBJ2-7	CSARVPGASSYEQYF
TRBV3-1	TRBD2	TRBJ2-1	CASSQDLSGGSYNEQFF